The 13 T cell receptor beta chains below come from one sample, sequenced in a study of cytomegalovirus exposure and HLA in healthy donors. Using immunoSEQ multiplex PCR, the repertoire was profiled, and TCRdb retains in-frame clones only, with some absent. The sample yields some 240,000 clones, around 78% seen once. Sequencing was carried out using PBMCs. The receptors come from a woman between 18 and 30 years old in good health and CMV-seronegative.

J is TRBJ2-2 and V is TRBV19; 10 bases map to TRBD1. The CDR3 runs 15 residues. V gave up 4 bases and J gave up 6 bases; unmatched junction bases: 5. CDR1 LNHDA and CDR2 SQIVND come from the germline V gene (reference sequence). CDR3 nucleotide sequence: TGTGCCAGTAGTACCGACAGGGGGCGGTCCGGGGAGCTGTTTTTT. This translates into CASSTDRGRSGELFF.

This sequence joins TRBV18 and TRBJ1-4; D perhaps matches TRBD1 (6 bases). V shed 5 bases and J shed 4 bases, with 11 bases lying between them. The CDR3 covers 14 residues. Germline CDR1 reads KGHSH; CDR2 reads LQKENI. The CDR3 spells CASSEQGSNEKLFF. The CDR3 DNA follows: TGTGCCAGCTCAGAACAGGGCAGTAATGAAAAACTGTTTTTT.

The chain joins TRBV25-1 to TRBJ1-2; D not certain. From germline, CDR1 is MGHDK and CDR2 SYGVNS. The CDR3 sequence is 14 residues long. V gave up 2 bases and J gave up 3 bases, with 10 bases separating them. The CDR3 sequence: CASSEPSRDYGYTF. The CDR3 DNA follows: TGTGCCAGCAGTGAACCTAGCCGGGACTATGGCTACACCTTC.

V and J are TRBV2 and TRBJ2-1, with D possibly called TRBD1 or TRBD2 (7 bases each). The V end lost 6 bases, the J end lost 4 bases, and 19 bases lay between the germline ends. Germline V gives CDR1 SNHLY, CDR2 FYNNEI. This CDR3 spans 16 amino acids. The CDR3 sequence: CASSAPGGGGYNEQFF. DNA for the CDR3: TGTGCCAGCAGCGCCCCAGGGGGGGGCGGTTACAATGAGCAGTTCTTC.

This clone was detected ten times or more. The chain is built from TRBV29-1 and TRBJ2-7; maybe TRBD1 (7 bases). The V end lost 4 bases, the J end lost 6 bases, and 13 bases lay between the germline ends. From germline, CDR1 is SQVTM and CDR2 ANQGSEA. This CDR3 is built from 12 residues. The CDR3 region is CSVVGQGGEQYF. The CDR3 nucleotides are TGCAGCGTTGTCGGCCAGGGGGGCGAGCAGTACTTC.

The chain links TRBV30 to TRBJ2-1; D remains ambiguous. CDR3 size: 11 residues. From germline, CDR1 is GTSNPN and CDR2 SVGIG (reference sequence). V lost 7 bases and J lost 4, with 8 bases in between. This chain's CDR3 is CASTAYNEQFF. In nucleotides, the CDR3 is TGTGCCTCAACAGCATACAATGAGCAGTTCTTC.

The rearrangement links TRBV4-1 to TRBJ2-2; tentatively, D is TRBD1 (5 bases). Germline lookup yields CDR1 MGHRA and CDR2 YSYEKL. CDR3 size: 13 residues. The germline V and J ends were trimmed by 4 bases and 7 bases, with 10 bases remaining between them. The CDR3 region is CASSPIRVGELFF. The CDR3, as DNA: TGCGCCAGCAGCCCCATCAGGGTCGGGGAGCTGTTTTTT.

The CDR3 protein is CASSQDPVTPDTQYF. CDR3 nucleotides: TGCGCCAGCAGCCAAGATCCGGTGACCCCAGATACGCAGTATTTT. V is TRBV4-1 and J is TRBJ2-3; no clear D. CDR1 MGHRA and CDR2 YSYEKL come from the germline V gene. Trimming removed 0 bases from V and 4 bases from J, with 11 bases in between. The CDR3 spans 15 residues.

The CDR3 nucleotides read TGTGCCAGCAGTCGACAGGGTCACACTGAAGCTTTCTTT. Translation: CASSRQGHTEAFF. The chain is built from TRBV6-5 and TRBJ1-1; 7 nucleotides align to TRBD1. The J segment lost 3 bases and the V segment lost 5 bases, leaving 3 bases of the junction unmatched. Germline CDR1 MNHEY, CDR2 SVGAGI. This CDR3 is 13 amino acids long.

V usage is TRBV27 and J usage is TRBJ2-1, with D perhaps TRBD2 (7 bases). The length of the CDR3 is 15 residues. Germline lookup yields CDR1 MNHEY and CDR2 SMNVEV (reference sequence). The ends were cut back, 2 bases at V and 4 bases at J, with 12 bases in the middle. CDR3 sequence (DNA): TGTGCCAGCAGTTTAGAGGGGGGGATATACAATGAGCAGTTCTTC. It is translated as CASSLEGGIYNEQFF.

This chain connects TRBV27 to TRBJ2-7; tentatively, D is TRBD1 (5 bases). Looked up from germline, CDR1 is MNHEY and CDR2 is SMNVEV (reference sequence). The CDR3 is made up of 12 amino acids. With 3 bases removed from V and 4 bases from J, the gap between germline ends came to 7 bases. The CDR3 sequence: CASSFQGYEQYF. CDR3 nucleotide sequence: TGTGCCAGCAGTTTTCAGGGATACGAGCAGTACTTC.

The chain carries TRBV5-1 and TRBJ2-7, with 8 bases lining up with TRBD1. CDR1 and CDR2 (germline): SGHRS, YFSETQ. The CDR3 is made up of 15 amino acids. The V and J ends lost 1 base and 1 base, in that order; junction bases with no gene match: 4. The CDR3 bases are TGCGCCAGCAGCTTGAGGACAGGGATATCCTACGAGCAGTACTTC. It specifies CASSLRTGISYEQYF. The complete variable domain, with remaining parts taken from reference TRBV5-1 and TRBJ2-7, reads KAGVTQTPRYLIKTRGQQVTLSCSPISGHRSVSWYQQTPGQGLQFLFEYFSETQRNKGNFPGRFSGRQFSNSRSEMNVSTLELGDSALYLCASSLRTGISYEQYFGPGTRLTVT.

The chain employs TRBV27 and TRBJ1-2, with 11 positions matching TRBD1. The germline CDR1 and CDR2 sequences are MNHEY and SMNVEV (reference sequence). The V segment lost 4 bases and the J segment 4 bases; nucleotides outside the gene matches: 11. The CDR3 contains 17 residues. CDR3 bases: TGTGCCAGCAGTTATGCCGCGGACAGGGGGCGAGGCTATGGCTACACCTTC. This gives the protein CASSYAADRGRGYGYTF.